These 10 T cell receptor beta chains were all obtained from the same sample, sequenced in a study of TIL therapy for anti-PD-1-resistant metastatic lung cancer. The libraries were made with immunoSEQ v3. Assay used: immunoSEQ multiplex PCR; TCRdb lists only in-frame clones, some missing. The table has tens of thousands of clones, less than 85% seen once. Regarding time point: pre-treatment sample, taken before nivolumab and TIL therapy. The sequencing used blood, collected at baseline. The receptor set was obtained from a person between 25 and 80 years old with non-small cell lung cancer.

The CDR3 protein is CASSWGQNTEAFF. CDR3 in DNA: TGTGCCAGCAGCTGGGGACAGAACACTGAAGCTTTCTTT. The chain links TRBV6-6 to TRBJ1-1; D might be TRBD1 (6 bases). Germline lookup yields CDR1 MNHNY and CDR2 SVGAGI (reference sequence). Trimming pared 6 bases from V and 1 base from J, leaving 9 bases between. This CDR3 region has 13 residues.

This clone was counted once. V usage is TRBV5-6 and J usage is TRBJ1-2; the match to TRBD1 covers 7 bases. Per the germline V gene, CDR1 is SGHDT and CDR2 is YYEEEE. The CDR3 is 15 residues long. The V gene end was trimmed by 1 base and the J gene end by 5 bases; junction bases not matched to a gene: 8. The CDR3: CASSLFGTESYGYTF. CDR3 DNA sequence: TGTGCCAGCAGCTTGTTCGGGACAGAGTCTTATGGCTACACCTTC. The full variable domain, with the rest looked up from reference TRBV5-6 and TRBJ1-2, is DAGVTQSPTHLIKTRGQQVTLRCSPKSGHDTVSWYQQALGQGPQFIFQYYEEEERQRGNFPDRFSGHQFPNYSSELNVNALLLGDSALYLCASSLFGTESYGYTFGSGTRLTVV.

Concerning this clone: At one of its ends the junction is not consistent with the germline gene, which may arise from a read error. This chain uses TRBV15 with TRBJ1-3, with a weak D call TRBD1 (5 bases). The CDR3 loop spans 17 amino acids. Germline V lookup: CDR1 LNHNV, CDR2 YYDKDF (reference sequence). CDR3 DNA sequence: TGTGCCACCAGCAGAGATTTGGGACTCTCCTCTGGAAACATCATATATTTT. Translation: CATSRDLGLSSGNIIYF.

In its sample, this clone was seen a few times. The chain is built from TRBV7-8 and TRBJ2-7; D is possibly TRBD1 (5 bases). V lost 4 bases, J lost 0 bases, and 16 bases lay in between. Germline assignment: CDR1 SGHVS and CDR2 FQNEAQ. This CDR3 has 16 residues. CDR3 sequence: CASSWGRRPSSYEQYF. The CDR3 region has the DNA TGTGCCAGCAGCTGGGGCCGGCGCCCAAGCTCCTACGAGCAGTACTTC.

V gene TRBV28 combines with J gene TRBJ2-7, with TRBD2 identical over 10 bases. V was pared by 3 bases and J by 7 bases, with 6 bases of the junction left unmatched. The CDR3 consists of 14 residues. Per the germline V gene, CDR1 is MDHEN and CDR2 is SYDVKM. The CDR3 is CASSFSAGGREQYF. The CDR3 DNA sequence: TGTGCCAGCAGTTTTTCAGCGGGGGGGCGGGAGCAGTACTTC.

The chain employs TRBV4-3 and TRBJ2-3; 10 nucleotides line up with TRBD2. CDR3 length: 16 amino acids. Germline lookup yields CDR1 LGHNA and CDR2 YSLEER. J gave up 4 bases and V 5 bases, and 9 bases lay outside the gene matches. CDR3 in DNA: TGCGCCAGCAGCTCCTCCGGGACTAGCGATCCAGATACGCAGTATTTT. This sequence encodes CASSSSGTSDPDTQYF.

V is TRBV7-2 and J is TRBJ2-1, with TRBD1 identical over 7 bases. Trimming removed 5 bases from V and 7 bases from J; junction bases left unmatched: 11. Germline CDR1 is SGHTA and CDR2 is FQGNSA. The CDR3 runs 15 residues. The CDR3 nucleotides read TGTGCCAGCAGCCCTGTGACAGGGAGTGGAAATGAGCAGTTCTTC. It translates to CASSPVTGSGNEQFF.

This sequence joins TRBV28 and TRBJ1-5, with a possible D match to TRBD1 (5 bases). This CDR3 is 17 amino acids long. Deletions cut 7 bases from V and 2 bases from J, with 21 bases between. The germline V gene encodes CDR1 MDHEN and CDR2 SYDVKM. CDR3 in amino acids: CASTSPAGRGGNQPQHF. DNA of the CDR3: TGTGCCAGCACCTCTCCAGCAGGGCGTGGGGGCAATCAGCCCCAGCATTTT.

V usage is TRBV5-4 and J usage is TRBJ2-3, with 11 bases that match TRBD2. CDR1 is SGHNT, CDR2 YYREEE, per germline (reference sequence). The J segment lost 2 bases and the V segment lost 4 bases, leaving 3 bases of the junction unmatched. This CDR3 is built from 15 residues. The CDR3 coding sequence is TGTGCCAGCAGCGGACTAGCGGGTCCCACAGATACGCAGTATTTT. This gives the protein CASSGLAGPTDTQYF.

V and J are TRBV4-2 and TRBJ2-7; TRBD1 matches 8 bases. Looked up from germline, CDR1 is LGHNA and CDR2 is YNFKEQ. The ends lost 0 bases at V and 4 bases at J; junction bases unmatched: 14. This CDR3 has 18 amino acids. The CDR3 DNA is TGTGCCAGCAGCCAAGATAGGGGACAGGCCGTTTCGTCTTACGAGCAGTACTTC. It codes for CASSQDRGQAVSSYEQYF.